The source of this T cell receptor beta chain is a study of OX40 agonist ivuxolimab in advanced cancers. A word on this clone: The antigen is not known.

Study observations and caveats: Not determined was the antigen specificity of the expanded peripheral T cells.

Produced via immunoSEQ multiplex PCR; TCRdb's table is partial and in-frame only. The sample lists 60,000 to 100,000 clones, 92% seen once, with roughly 9.6% in the top ten. The clonotype originates from an adult with an advanced solid tumor such as melanoma, head and neck, liver or kidney cancer. Sequenced here: CD4+ or CD8+ T cells sorted from blood, sampled in a trial of the OX40 agonist ivuxolimab.

The chain's CDR3 is CASSRIGDTQYF. CDR3 nucleotide sequence: TGCGCCAGCAGCCGGATTGGAGATACGCAGTATTTT. The rearrangement joins TRBV4-1 to TRBJ2-3; D is unresolved. The length of the CDR3 is 12 residues. Germline loops: CDR1 MGHRA, CDR2 YSYEKL. Trimming shortened V by 4 bases and J by 5 bases, and 7 bases separated the two germline ends.